This T cell receptor beta chain was captured in a study of T-cell memory formation after mild COVID-19. Study in general: Largely donor-specific TCR clusters were found.

V gave up 1 base and J gave up 1 base; unmatched junction bases: 4. Germline V gene lookup returns CDR1 SGHTA and CDR2 FQGNSA. This CDR3 spans 16 amino acids. Notes on the study in general: Contracting CD4+ clones were located mainly in CM and EM, and CD8+ clones in EMRA.

TCRdb recomputed calls from the 5' RACE reads with MiXCR, one row per CDR3 protein. The data show under 250,000 distinct CDR3 sequences, 9.5% to 10% seen once. A note on this clonotype: Its antigen is still unknown.

The chain has TRBV7-2 and TRBJ2-5; 9 bases are a match to TRBD2. The sequenced sample consisted of PBMCs or a T cell subset sorted from them (not recorded which). This clonotype originated in a man between 18 and 29 years old who had mild COVID-19 (a few samples of this study predate the infection). Cell type and time point are not known. CDR3 coding DNA: TGTGCCAGCAGCTTAGTAGCGGGGGCTTTCCAAGAGACCCAGTACTTC. Translation gives CASSLVAGAFQETQYF.